This TCR beta chain was found in a study of CD8+ T cells in alopecia areata. Study-wide background: Each recipient was a roughly 7-11-week-old female C3H/HeJ mouse given skin from a roughly 6-13-month-old C3H/HeJ donor with spontaneous alopecia. Study conclusions and caveats: Whereas mice showed it more clearly, TCR sharing across patients was murkier, possibly because of HLA.

The CDR3 covers 15 residues. The germline gives CDR1 NNHDY, CDR2 SYVADS. V gave up 6 bases and J gave up 0 bases; unmatched junction bases: 7. On this clone: Its antigen is currently unknown. Gene names are the mouse ones. The read halts 4 residues ahead of the CDR3 end, with the missing end drawn from the germline J gene.

cDNA reverse transcribed from extracted RNA served as the sequencing template. Profiling relied on immunoSEQ multiplex PCR, and the TCRdb table lists in-frame clones only, not all of them. Sampling found some 110,000 clones, none seen once. The sample comprised lesional skin. This sequence was found in a C3H/HeJ mouse with alopecia areata. The mice in this strain carry MHC haplotype H2-k. The rearrangement uses TRBV13-3 and TRBJ2-3, with 7 bases fitting TRBD1. CDR3 sequence: CASKPTGFSAETLYF. Partial CDR3 DNA: TGTGCCAGCAAACCGACAGGGTTTAGTGCAGAA.